This TCR beta chain was recorded in a study of shared clonotypes between healthy human individuals. Study background: There were three CD4 naive, three CD4 memory, two CD8 naive and one CD8 memory plates per donor.

V lost 4 bases, J lost 4 bases, and 15 bases stayed unmatched. Germline CDR1 and CDR2: MNHNS and SASEGT. This CDR3 comprises 18 residues. As to this clone: No antigen is known for it.

Nashville, Tennessee was home to all donors, who were Caucasian adults. Produced via immunoSEQ multiplex PCR; TCRdb's table is partial and in-frame only. Among about 1.5 million clones, around 97% were seen once, and the ten largest hold roughly 1.2%. Study-wide points: Exclusively blood specimens were collected; tissue repertoires likely differ. Memory subsets had estimated richness that was generally smaller than that of naive subsets.

Specimen: naive CD4+ T cells sorted from blood. Subset: CD45RA+ positively selected. This rearrangement joins TRBV6-1 to TRBJ1-5, with 8 bases that match TRBD1. The clonotype was recovered from a man aged 30 to 39 in good health. CDR3 sequence: CASSGWSSGGGSNQPQHF. The CDR3 bases are TGTGCCAGCAGTGGGTGGTCGTCAGGGGGCGGGAGTAATCAGCCCCAGCATTTT.